Sequencing of this T cell receptor (beta chain) was carried out in a study of blood T cell repertoires in COVID-19. Study information: PBMCs, B-cell-depleted T cells, or T cells were the source of the cDNA or gDNA that made up the material.

Those enrolled, adults aged roughly 18 to 100 years, came from 20 to 25 US areas. This CDR3 is built from 15 residues. After removal of 5 bases from V and 7 bases from J, the junction contained 8 bases not matched to a gene. From germline, CDR1 is MGHDK and CDR2 SYGVNS. Repertoires were generated with immunoSEQ multiplex PCR, while TCRdb's copy carries only in-frame clones and drops some. Here the sample spans approximately 200,000 clones, roughly 87% being singletons. This clone was picked up a small number of times. Sequencing input: PBMCs or T cells enriched from blood (not recorded which). V and J are TRBV25-1 and TRBJ1-4; 9 bases agree with TRBD1. This TCR came from a young man with acute COVID-19. Here the CDR3 DNA reads TGTGCCAGCAGTAAAGGTTGGACAGGGGTTGAAAAACTGTTTTTT. It encodes CASSKGWTGVEKLFF. Using reference TRBV25-1 and TRBJ1-4 for the parts outside the CDR3, the full variable domain is EADIYQTPRYLVIGTGKKITLECSQTMGHDKMYWYQQDPGMELHLIHYSYGVNSTEKGDLSSESTVSRIRTEHFPLTLESARPSHTSQYLCASSKGWTGVEKLFFGSGTQLSVL.